This T cell receptor (beta chain) was documented in a study of blood T cell repertoires in COVID-19. On the study more broadly: The United States, Italy and Spain supplied acute and convalescent COVID-19 samples. Sources were T cells, B-cell-depleted T cells, or PBMCs; the material itself was cDNA or gDNA.

As originally analysed: Estimation of nucleated cell counts was performed using reference gene primer amplification. Sequenced by immunoSEQ multiplex PCR; TCRdb stores in-frame clones only, minus some. That table gives V, J and clone size, and the DNA gave D and trimming. The profile shows just over 650,000 clones, 85% to 90% of them singletons. Trimming took off 6 bases at V and 1 base at J, with 13 bases between the two ends. Germline loops: CDR1 MDHEN, CDR2 SYDVKM. The CDR3 contains 16 residues. The origin of this receptor is a woman between 18 and 29 years old with acute or convalescent COVID-19. Source material: peripheral blood. V usage is TRBV28 and J usage is TRBJ1-6, with D maybe TRBD1 (5 bases). The CDR3 region is CASRDPGGSYNSPLHF. The CDR3 DNA follows: TGTGCCAGCAGGGACCCTGGGGGGTCCTATAATTCACCCCTCCACTTT.